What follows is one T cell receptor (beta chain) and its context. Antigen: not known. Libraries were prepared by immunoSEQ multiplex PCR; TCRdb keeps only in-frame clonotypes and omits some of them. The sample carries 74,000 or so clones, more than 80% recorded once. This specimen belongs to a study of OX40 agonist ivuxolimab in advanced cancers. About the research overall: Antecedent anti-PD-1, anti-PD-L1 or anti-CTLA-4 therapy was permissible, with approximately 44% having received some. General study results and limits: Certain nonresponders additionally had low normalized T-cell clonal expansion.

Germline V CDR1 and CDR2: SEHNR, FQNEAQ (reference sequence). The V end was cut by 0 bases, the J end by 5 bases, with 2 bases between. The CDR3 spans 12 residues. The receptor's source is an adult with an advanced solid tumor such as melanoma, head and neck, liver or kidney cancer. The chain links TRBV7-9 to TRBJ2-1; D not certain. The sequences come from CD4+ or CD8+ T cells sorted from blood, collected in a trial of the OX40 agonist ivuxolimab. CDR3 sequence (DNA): TGTGCCAGCAGCTTAGCAGACAATGAGCAGTTCTTC. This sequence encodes CASSLADNEQFF.